This TCR beta chain derives from a study of T cell changes during pregnancy in multiple sclerosis (dated by TCRdb to the late 2010s). Regarding the study in general: Changes in the T cell repertoire over the course of pregnancy were examined in this study in women with multiple sclerosis.

In regard to this clone: Its antigen is currently not known. No base quality information exists; no much larger clone differs at one position.

Libraries came from the immunoSEQ multiplex PCR assay. As stored in TCRdb, this immuneACCESS dataset retains in-frame rearrangements with V and J assigned. A fraction of the clones does not appear; measured against another copy, unresolved V genes explain less than half of the discrepancy, and the remainder lacks a known reason. Within this sample are around 66,000 clones, with 91% of them counted one time only. The ten largest clones add up to approximately 1.4% of the sample. Inclusive of the bounding cysteine and phenylalanine, the CDR3 is 12 residues long. Here the CDR3 DNA is all that survives: 36 bases in frame from base 1. The junction carries 11 bases between V and J, which are trimmed by 4 bases and 7 bases respectively. CDR1 SGHTA and CDR2 FQGNSA were looked up in the germline V gene.

The clonotype comes from a female donor in good health, enrolled as a control in a pregnancy study. The sequence links TRBV7-2 to TRBJ2-7, and TRBD2 may be the D gene, going by 6 matching bases. The sample here was peripheral blood, taken after pregnancy. The nucleotides read TGTGCCAGCAGCTCCTCGGGGGTGGAGCAGTACTTC. Its protein reads: CASSSSGVEQYF.